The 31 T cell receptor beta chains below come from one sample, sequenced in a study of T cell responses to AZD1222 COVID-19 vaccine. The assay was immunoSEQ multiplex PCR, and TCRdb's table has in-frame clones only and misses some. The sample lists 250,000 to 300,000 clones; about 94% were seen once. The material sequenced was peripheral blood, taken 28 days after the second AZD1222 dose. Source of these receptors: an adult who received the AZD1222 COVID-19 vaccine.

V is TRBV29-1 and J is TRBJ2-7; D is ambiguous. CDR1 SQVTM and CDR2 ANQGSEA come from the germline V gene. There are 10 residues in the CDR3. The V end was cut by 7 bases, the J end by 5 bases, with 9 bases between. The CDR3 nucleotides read TGCAGCGCTACACAAGACGAGCAGTACTTC. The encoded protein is CSATQDEQYF.

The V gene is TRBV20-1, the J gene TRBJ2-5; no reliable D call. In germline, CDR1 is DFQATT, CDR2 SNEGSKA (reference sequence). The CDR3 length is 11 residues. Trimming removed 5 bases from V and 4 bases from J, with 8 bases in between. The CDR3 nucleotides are TGCAGTGCTCCGTCGGGAGAGACCCAGTACTTC. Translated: CSAPSGETQYF.

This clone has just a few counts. The CDR3 reads CASSKAGQATYGYTF. In DNA, the CDR3 is TGTGCCAGCAGCAAAGCGGGACAGGCAACTTATGGCTACACCTTC. The chain has TRBV21-1 and TRBJ1-2; the table assigns TRBD1, which was not confirmed against the DNA. TRBV21-1 is labeled a pseudogene. This CDR3 comprises 15 residues.

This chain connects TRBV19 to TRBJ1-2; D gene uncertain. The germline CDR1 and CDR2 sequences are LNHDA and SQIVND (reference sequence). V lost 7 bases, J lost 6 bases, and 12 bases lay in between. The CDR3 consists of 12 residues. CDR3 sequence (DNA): TGTGCCAGTAATGTGGGATTACATGGCTACACCTTC. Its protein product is CASNVGLHGYTF.

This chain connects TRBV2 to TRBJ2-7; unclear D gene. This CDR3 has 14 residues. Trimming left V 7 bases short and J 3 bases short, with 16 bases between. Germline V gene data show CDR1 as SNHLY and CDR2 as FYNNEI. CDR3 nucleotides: TGTGCCAGCACCGCGGATAGGGTCGTCTACGAGCAGTACTTC. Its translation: CASTADRVVYEQYF.

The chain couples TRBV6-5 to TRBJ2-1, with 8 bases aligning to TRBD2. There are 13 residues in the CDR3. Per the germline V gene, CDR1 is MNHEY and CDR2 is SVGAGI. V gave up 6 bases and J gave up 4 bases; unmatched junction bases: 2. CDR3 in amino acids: CASSLAGYNEQFF. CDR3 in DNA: TGTGCCAGCAGCTTAGCGGGATACAATGAGCAGTTCTTC.

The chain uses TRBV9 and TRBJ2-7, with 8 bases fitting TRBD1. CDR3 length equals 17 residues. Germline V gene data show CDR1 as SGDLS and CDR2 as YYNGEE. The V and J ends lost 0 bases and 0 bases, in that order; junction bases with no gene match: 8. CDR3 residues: CASSVATDRGGSYEQYF. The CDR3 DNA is TGTGCCAGCAGCGTAGCTACCGACAGGGGAGGCTCCTACGAGCAGTACTTC.

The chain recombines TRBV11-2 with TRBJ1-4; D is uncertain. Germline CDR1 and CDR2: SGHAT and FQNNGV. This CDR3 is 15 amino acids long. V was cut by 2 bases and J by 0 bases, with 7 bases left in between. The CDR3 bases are TGTGCCAGCAGCTTAACCCATGCAACTAATGAAAAACTGTTTTTT. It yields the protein CASSLTHATNEKLFF.

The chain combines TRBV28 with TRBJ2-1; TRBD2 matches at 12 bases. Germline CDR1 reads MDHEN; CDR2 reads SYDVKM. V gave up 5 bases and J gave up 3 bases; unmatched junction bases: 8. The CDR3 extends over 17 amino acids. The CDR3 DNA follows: TGTGCCAGCAGTCCGCCTAGCGGGGGGGCGAACTACAATGAGCAGTTCTTC. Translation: CASSPPSGGANYNEQFF.

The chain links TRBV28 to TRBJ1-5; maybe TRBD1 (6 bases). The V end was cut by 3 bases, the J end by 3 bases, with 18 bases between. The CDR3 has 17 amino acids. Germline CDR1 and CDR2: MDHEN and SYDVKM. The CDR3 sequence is CASSLPTPTGNNQPQHF. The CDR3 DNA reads TGTGCCAGCAGTTTGCCCACCCCAACAGGGAACAATCAGCCCCAGCATTTT.

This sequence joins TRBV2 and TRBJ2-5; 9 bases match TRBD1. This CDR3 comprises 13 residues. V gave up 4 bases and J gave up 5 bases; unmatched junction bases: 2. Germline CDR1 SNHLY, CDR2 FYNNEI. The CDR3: CASSGGTGETQYF. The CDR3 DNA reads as TGTGCCAGCAGTGGAGGGACAGGGGAGACCCAGTACTTC. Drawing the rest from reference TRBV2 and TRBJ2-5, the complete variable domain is EPEVTQTPSHQVTQMGQEVILRCVPISNHLYFYWYRQILGQKVEFLVSFYNNEISEKSEIFDDQFSVERPDGSNFTLKIRSTKLEDSAMYFCASSGGTGETQYFGPGTRLLVL.

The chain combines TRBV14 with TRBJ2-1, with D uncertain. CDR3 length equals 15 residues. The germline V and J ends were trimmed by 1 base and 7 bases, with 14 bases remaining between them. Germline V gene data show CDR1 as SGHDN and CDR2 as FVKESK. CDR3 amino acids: CASSQGYASRNEQFF. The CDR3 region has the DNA TGTGCCAGCAGCCAAGGGTACGCTAGTCGGAATGAGCAGTTCTTC.

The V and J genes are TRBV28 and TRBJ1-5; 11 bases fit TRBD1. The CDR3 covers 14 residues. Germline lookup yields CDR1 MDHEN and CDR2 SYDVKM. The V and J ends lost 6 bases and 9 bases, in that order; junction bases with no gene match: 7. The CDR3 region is CASRLGTGGLPQHF. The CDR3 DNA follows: TGTGCCAGCAGACTTGGGACAGGGGGGCTGCCCCAGCATTTT.

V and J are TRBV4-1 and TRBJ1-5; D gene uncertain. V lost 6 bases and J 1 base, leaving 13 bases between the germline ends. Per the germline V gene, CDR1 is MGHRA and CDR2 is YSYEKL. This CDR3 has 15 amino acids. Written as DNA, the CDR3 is TGCGCCAGCAGGCCTTTCTTCTCAAGCAATCAGCCCCAGCATTTT. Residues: CASRPFFSSNQPQHF.

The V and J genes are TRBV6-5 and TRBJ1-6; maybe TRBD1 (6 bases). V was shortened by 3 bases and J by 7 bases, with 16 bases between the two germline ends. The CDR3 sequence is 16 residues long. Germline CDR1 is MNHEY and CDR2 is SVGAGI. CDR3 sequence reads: CASSYSRQAPNSPLHF. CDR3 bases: TGTGCCAGCAGTTATTCCCGACAGGCACCGAATTCACCCCTCCACTTT.

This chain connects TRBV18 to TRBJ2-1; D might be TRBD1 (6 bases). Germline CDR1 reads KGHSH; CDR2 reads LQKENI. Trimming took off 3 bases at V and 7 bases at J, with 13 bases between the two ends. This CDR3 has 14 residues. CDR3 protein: CASSPRTAPNEQFF. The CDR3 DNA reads TGTGCCAGCTCACCTCGGACAGCACCGAATGAGCAGTTCTTC.

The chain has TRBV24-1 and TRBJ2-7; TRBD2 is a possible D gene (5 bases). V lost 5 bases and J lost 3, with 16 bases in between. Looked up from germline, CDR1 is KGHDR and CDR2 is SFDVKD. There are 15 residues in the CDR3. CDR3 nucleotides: TGTGCCACCAGTGCCCGGGAAGCCTCAGTCTACGAGCAGTACTTC. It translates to CATSAREASVYEQYF.

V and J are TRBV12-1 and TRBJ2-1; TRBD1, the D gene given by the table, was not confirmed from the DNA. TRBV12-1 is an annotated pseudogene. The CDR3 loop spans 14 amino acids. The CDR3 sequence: CASRGTALGNEQFF. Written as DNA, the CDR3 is TGTGCCAGCAGGGGGACAGCGTTGGGGAATGAGCAGTTCTTC.

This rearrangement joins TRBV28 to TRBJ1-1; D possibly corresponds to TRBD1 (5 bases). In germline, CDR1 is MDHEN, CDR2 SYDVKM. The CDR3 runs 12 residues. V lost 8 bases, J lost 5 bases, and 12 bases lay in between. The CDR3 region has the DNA TGTGCCAGCGGGGGGGGAGGGACTGAAGCTTTCTTT. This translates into CASGGGGTEAFF.

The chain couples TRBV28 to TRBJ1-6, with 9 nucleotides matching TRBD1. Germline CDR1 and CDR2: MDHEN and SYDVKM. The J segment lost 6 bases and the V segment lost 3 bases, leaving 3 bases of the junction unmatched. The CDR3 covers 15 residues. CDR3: CASSLRDRVNSPLHF. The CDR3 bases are TGTGCCAGCAGTTTGCGGGACAGGGTTAATTCACCCCTCCACTTT.

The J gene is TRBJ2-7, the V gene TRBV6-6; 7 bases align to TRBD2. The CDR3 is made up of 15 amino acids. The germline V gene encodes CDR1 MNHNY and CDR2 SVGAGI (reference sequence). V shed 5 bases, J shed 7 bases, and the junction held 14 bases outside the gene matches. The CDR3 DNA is TGTGCCAGCAGTCCCGGGACTAAGGTGGTTGAAGAGCAGTACTTC. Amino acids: CASSPGTKVVEEQYF.

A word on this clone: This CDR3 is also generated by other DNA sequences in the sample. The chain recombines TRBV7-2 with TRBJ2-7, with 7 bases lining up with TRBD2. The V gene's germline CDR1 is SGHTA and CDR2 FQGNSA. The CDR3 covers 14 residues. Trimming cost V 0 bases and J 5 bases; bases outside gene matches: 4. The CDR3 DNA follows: TGTGCCAGCAGCTTAGCGGGAGGGCCTGACGAGCAGTACTTC. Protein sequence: CASSLAGGPDEQYF.

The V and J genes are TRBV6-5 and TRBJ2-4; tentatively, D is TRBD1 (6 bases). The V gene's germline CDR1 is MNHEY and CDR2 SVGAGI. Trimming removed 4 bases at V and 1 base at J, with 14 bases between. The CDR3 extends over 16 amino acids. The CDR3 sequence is CASSFPQGMAKNIQYF. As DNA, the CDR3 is TGTGCCAGCAGTTTCCCACAGGGAATGGCCAAAAACATTCAGTACTTC.

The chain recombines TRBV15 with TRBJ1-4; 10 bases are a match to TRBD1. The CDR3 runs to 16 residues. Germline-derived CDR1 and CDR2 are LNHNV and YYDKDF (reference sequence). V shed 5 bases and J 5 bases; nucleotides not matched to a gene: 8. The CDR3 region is CATSGQGVGKNEKLFF. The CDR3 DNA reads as TGTGCCACCAGCGGACAGGGGGTAGGAAAAAATGAAAAACTGTTTTTT.

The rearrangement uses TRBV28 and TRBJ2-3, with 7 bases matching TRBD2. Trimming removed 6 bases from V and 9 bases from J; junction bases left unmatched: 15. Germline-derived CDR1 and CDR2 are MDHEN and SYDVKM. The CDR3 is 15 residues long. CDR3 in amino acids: CASSLTSARGETQYF. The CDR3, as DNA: TGTGCCAGCAGCCTCACTAGCGCCCGGGGAGAGACGCAGTATTTT.

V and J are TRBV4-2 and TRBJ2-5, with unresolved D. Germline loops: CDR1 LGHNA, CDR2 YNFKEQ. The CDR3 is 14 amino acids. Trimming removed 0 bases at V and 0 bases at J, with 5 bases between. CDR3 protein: CASSQDRHQETQYF. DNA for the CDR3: TGTGCCAGCAGCCAAGACAGGCACCAAGAGACCCAGTACTTC.

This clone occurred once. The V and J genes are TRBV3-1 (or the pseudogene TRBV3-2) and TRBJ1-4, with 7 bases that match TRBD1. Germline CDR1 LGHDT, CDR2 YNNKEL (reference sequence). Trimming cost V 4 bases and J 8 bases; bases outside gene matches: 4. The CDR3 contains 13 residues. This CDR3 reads CASSRGTEEKLFF. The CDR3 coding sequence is TGTGCCAGCAGCCGAGGGACAGAGGAAAAACTGTTTTTT.

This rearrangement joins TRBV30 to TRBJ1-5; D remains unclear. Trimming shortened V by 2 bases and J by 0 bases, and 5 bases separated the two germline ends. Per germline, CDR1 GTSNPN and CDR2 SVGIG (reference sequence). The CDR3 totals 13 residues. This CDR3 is CAWSMDSNQPQHF. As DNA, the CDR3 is TGTGCCTGGAGTATGGATAGCAATCAGCCCCAGCATTTT. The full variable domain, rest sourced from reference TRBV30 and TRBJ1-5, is SQTIHQWPATLVQPVGSPLSLECTVEGTSNPNLYWYRQAAGRGLQLLFYSVGIGQISSEVPQNLSASRPQDRQFILSSKKLLLSDSGFYLCAWSMDSNQPQHFGDGTRLSIL.

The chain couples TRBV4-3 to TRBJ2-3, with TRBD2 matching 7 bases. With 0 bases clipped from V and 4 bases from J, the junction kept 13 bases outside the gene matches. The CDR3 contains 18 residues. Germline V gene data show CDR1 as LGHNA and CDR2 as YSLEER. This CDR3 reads CASSQDDPREWGADTQYF. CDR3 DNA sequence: TGCGCCAGCAGCCAAGATGACCCGCGGGAGTGGGGAGCAGATACGCAGTATTTT.

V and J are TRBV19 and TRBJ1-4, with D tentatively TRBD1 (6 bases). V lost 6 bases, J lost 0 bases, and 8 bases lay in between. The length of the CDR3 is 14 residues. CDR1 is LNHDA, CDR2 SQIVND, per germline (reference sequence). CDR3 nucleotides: TGTGCCAGTAGGAGGGGGGCAACTAATGAAAAACTGTTTTTT. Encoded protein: CASRRGATNEKLFF. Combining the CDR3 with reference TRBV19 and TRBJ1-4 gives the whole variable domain DGGITQSPKYLFRKEGQNVTLSCEQNLNHDAMYWYRQDPGQGLRLIYYSQIVNDFQKGDIAEGYSVSREKKESFPLTVTSAQKNPTAFYLCASRRGATNEKLFFGSGTQLSVL.

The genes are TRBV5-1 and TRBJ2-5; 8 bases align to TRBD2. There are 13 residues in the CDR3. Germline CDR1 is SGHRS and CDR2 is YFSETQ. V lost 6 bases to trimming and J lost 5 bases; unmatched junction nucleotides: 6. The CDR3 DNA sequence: TGCGCCAGCACCCCTCCGGGAGGGGAGACCCAGTACTTC. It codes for CASTPPGGETQYF. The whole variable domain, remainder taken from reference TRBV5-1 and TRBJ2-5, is KAGVTQTPRYLIKTRGQQVTLSCSPISGHRSVSWYQQTPGQGLQFLFEYFSETQRNKGNFPGRFSGRQFSNSRSEMNVSTLELGDSALYLCASTPPGGETQYFGPGTRLLVL.